This T cell receptor beta chain comes out of a study of blood T cell repertoires in COVID-19. Profiled with immunoSEQ multiplex PCR; TCRdb holds only in-frame clones, not every one. The sample records 100,000 to 150,000 clones, about four fifths being singletons. This TCR came from a man in his forties or fifties with active or convalescent COVID-19. Sequencing was performed on peripheral blood.

CDR3 nucleotide sequence: TGCGCCAGCAGCTTGGAGGGACAGGGGGGTAACACTGAAGCTTTCTTT. This translates into CASSLEGQGGNTEAFF. The J gene is TRBJ1-1, the V gene TRBV5-1; 11 bases are shared with TRBD1. Trimming took 0 bases from V and 2 from J; bases not matched to a gene: 3. The CDR3 totals 16 residues. CDR1 is SGHRS and CDR2 is YFSETQ in the germline V gene. Full variable domain (outside the CDR3, taken from reference TRBV5-1 and TRBJ1-1): KAGVTQTPRYLIKTRGQQVTLSCSPISGHRSVSWYQQTPGQGLQFLFEYFSETQRNKGNFPGRFSGRQFSNSRSEMNVSTLELGDSALYLCASSLEGQGGNTEAFFGQGTRLTVV.